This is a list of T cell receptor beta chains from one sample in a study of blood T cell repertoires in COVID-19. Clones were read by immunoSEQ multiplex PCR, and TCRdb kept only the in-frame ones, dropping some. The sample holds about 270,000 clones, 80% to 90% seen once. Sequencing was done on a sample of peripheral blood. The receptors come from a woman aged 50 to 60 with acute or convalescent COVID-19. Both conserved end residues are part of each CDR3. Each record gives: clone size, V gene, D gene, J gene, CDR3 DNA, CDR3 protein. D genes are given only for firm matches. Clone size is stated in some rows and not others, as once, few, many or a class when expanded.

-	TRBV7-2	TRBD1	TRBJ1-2	TGTGCCAGCAGAACCGGGACAGGGGGACCCTATGGCTACACCTTC	CASRTGTGGPYGYTF
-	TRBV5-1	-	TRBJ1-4	TGCGCCAGCAGCAGAGAGGGAGCCCCAAATGAAAAACTGTTTTTT	CASSREGAPNEKLFF
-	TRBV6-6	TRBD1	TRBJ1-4	TGTGCCAGTTCCCGGGACAGGGCCGAAAAACTGTTTTTT	CASSRDRAEKLFF
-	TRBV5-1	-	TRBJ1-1	TGCGCCAGCAGCTTGACTGCAGGGCTTTACACTGAAGCTTTCTTT	CASSLTAGLYTEAFF
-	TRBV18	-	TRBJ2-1	TGTGCCAGCTCACCACCTCATAGCAACAGGGCCCACAATGAGCAGTTCTTC	CASSPPHSNRAHNEQFF
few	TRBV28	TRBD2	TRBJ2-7	TGTGCCAGCAGTCGACCCGTAGCGGGAGGAACCACCTCCTACGAGCAGTACTTC	CASSRPVAGGTTSYEQYF
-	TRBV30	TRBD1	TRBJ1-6	TGTGCCTGGAACAGGGGGTACAATTCACCCCTCCACTTT	CAWNRGYNSPLHF
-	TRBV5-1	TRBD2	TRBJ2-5	TGCGCCAGCAGCTTGTATACTAGCGGTGAGACCCAGTACTTC	CASSLYTSGETQYF
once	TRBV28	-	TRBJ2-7	TGTGCCAGCAGTTCGCGGGACAGACCATTCTCCTACGAGCAGTACTTC	CASSSRDRPFSYEQYF
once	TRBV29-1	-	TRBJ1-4	TGCAGCGTTTTAGAGATCGCAACTAATGAAAAACTGTTTTTT	CSVLEIATNEKLFF
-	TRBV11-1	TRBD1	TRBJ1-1	TGTGCCAGCAGTAAACCCTTGGGGACAGGGAGCACTGAAGCTTTCTTT	CASSKPLGTGSTEAFF
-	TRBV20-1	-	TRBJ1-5	TGCAGTGCTAGAGATCGGAGGGCCCAGCATTTT	CSARDRRAQHF
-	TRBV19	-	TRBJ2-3	TGTGCCAGTAGTACCGTACAGGGAGATACGCAGTATTTT	CASSTVQGDTQYF
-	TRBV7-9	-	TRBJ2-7	TGTGCCAGCAGCGCGACCTACGAGCAGTACTTC	CASSATYEQYF